The source of this TCR beta chain is a study of CXCR3-negative and CXCR3-positive naive CD8 T cells. Study-level points and caveats: In CXCR3-positive naive cells, the TRB CDR3s were more hydrophobic than in CXCR3-negative naive cells.

The method, 5' RACE with UMI labels, was used to prepare the TRB cDNA libraries. TCRdb re-called the 5' RACE reads and catalogs CDR3 proteins one per entry, DNA excluded. The clone table shows some 4,000 distinct CDR3 sequences, with the ten largest holding about 2%. This clonotype is called medium-sized (0.01 to 0.1%) based on its frequency. Its antigen is not identified. CDR3 size: 13 residues. The germline gives CDR1 SGHKS, CDR2 YYEKEE (reference sequence). The receptor was isolated from a human donor in good health. Some clones in this sample may be carry-over from other donors' samples. Material for sequencing was naive CXCR3- CD8+ T cells from blood. Subset described: CD45RO-CCR7+CD27+CD95- naive CD8+ T cells lacking CXCR3 (TNR3-). The genes are TRBV5-5 and TRBJ1-1; as DNA is missing, the TRBD1 call by TCRdb cannot be tested. CDR3 in amino acids: CASSPGTGTEAFF.